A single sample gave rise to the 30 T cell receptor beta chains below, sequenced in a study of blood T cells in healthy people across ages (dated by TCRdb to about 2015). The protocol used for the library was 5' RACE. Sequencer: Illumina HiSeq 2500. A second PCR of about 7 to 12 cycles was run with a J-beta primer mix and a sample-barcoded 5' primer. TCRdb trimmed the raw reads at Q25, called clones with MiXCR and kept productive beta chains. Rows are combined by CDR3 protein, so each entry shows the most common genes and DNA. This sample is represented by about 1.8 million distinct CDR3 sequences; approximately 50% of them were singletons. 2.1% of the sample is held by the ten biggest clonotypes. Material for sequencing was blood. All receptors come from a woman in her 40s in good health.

The CDR3 DNA is TGTGCCATCATGGACCCACAGGGTCATAATGAGCAGTTCTTC. Protein sequence: CAIMDPQGHNEQFF. The chain has TRBV10-3 and TRBJ2-1, with D perhaps matching TRBD1 (6 bases). Trimming removed 7 bases from V and 7 bases from J, with 17 bases in between. CDR1 and CDR2 (germline): ENHRY, SYGVKD. CDR3 length equals 14 residues.

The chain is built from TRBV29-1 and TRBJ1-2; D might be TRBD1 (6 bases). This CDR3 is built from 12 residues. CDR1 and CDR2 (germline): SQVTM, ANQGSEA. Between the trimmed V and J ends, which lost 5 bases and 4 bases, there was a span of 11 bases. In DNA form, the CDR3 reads TGCAGCGTTTCGACAGGTCCCTATGGCTACACCTTC. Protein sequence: CSVSTGPYGYTF.

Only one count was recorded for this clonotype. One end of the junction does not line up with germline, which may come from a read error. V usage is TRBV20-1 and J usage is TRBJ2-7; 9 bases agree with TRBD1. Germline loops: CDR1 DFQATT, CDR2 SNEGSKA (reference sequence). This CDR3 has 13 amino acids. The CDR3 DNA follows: TGCGGTGCTAGCCGGACAGGGGCGGTCGAGCAGTACTTC. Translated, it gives CGASRTGAVEQYF.

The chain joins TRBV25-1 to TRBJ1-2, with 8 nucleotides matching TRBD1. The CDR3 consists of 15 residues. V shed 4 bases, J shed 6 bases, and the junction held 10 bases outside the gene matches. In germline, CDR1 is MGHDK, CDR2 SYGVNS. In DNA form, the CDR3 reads TGTGCCAGCAGTGCGTTCAGGGGGCAGTTACATGGCTACACCTTC. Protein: CASSAFRGQLHGYTF.

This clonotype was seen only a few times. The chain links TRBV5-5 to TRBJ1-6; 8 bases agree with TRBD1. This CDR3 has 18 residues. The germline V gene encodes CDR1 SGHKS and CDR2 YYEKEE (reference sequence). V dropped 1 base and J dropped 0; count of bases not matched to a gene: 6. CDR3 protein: CASSLTRDRSSYNSPLHF. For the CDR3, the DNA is TGTGCCAGCAGCTTGACCCGGGACAGGAGCTCCTATAATTCACCCCTCCACTTT. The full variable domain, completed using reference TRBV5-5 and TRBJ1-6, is DAGVTQSPTHLIKTRGQQVTLRCSPISGHKSVSWYQQVLGQGPQFIFQYYEKEERGRGNFPDRFSARQFPNYSSELNVNALLLGDSALYLCASSLTRDRSSYNSPLHFGNGTRLTVT.

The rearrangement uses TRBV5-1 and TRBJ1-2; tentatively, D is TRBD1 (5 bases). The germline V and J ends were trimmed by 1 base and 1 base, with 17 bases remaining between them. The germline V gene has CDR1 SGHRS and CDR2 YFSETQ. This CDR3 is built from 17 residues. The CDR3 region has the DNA TGCGCCAGCAGCTTGAGTTGTACGAGGGGTGGTAACTATGGCTACACCTTC. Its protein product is CASSLSCTRGGNYGYTF.

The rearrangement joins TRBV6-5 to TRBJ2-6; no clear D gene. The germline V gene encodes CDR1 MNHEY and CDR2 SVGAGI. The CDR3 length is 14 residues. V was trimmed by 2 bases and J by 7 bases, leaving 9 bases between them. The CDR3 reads CASSYLLEANVLTF. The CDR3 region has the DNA TGTGCCAGCAGTTACCTTCTTGAAGCCAACGTCCTGACTTTC.

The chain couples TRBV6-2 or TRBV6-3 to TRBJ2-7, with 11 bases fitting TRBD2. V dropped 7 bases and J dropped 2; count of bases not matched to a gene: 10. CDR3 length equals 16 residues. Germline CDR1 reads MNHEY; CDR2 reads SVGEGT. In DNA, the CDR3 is TGTGCCAGCACCAATCCGACTAGCGGGGTCACCTACGAGCAGTACTTC. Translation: CASTNPTSGVTYEQYF.

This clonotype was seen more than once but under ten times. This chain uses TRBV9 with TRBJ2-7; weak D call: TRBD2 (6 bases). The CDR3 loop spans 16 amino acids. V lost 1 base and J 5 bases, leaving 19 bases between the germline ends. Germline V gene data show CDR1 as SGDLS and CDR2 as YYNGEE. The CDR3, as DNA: TGTGCCAGCAGCGTATTGTCTACGGAGGGTGTCAACGAGCAGTACTTC. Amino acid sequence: CASSVLSTEGVNEQYF. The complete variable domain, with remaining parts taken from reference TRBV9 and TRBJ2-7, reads DSGVTQTPKHLITATGQRVTLRCSPRSGDLSVYWYQQSLDQGLQFLIQYYNGEERAKGNILERFSAQQFPDLHSELNLSSLELGDSALYFCASSVLSTEGVNEQYFGPGTRLTVT.

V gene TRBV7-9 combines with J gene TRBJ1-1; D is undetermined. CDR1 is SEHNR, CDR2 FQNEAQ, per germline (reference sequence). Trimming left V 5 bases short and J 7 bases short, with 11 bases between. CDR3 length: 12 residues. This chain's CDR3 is CASSPTSGEAFF. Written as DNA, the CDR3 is TGTGCCAGCAGCCCGACCTCGGGTGAAGCTTTCTTT.

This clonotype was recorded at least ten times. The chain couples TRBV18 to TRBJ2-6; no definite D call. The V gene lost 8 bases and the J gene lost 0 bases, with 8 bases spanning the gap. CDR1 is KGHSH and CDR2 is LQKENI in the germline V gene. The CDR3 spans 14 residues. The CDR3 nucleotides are TGTGCCAGCAGCAGGAGCTCTGGGGCCAACGTCCTGACTTTC. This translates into CASSRSSGANVLTF.

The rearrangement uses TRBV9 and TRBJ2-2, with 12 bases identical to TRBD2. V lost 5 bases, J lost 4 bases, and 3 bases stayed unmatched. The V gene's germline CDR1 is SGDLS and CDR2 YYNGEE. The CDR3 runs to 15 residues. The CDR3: CASSRTSGATGELFF. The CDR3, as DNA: TGTGCCAGCAGTCGGACTAGCGGGGCCACCGGGGAGCTGTTTTTT.

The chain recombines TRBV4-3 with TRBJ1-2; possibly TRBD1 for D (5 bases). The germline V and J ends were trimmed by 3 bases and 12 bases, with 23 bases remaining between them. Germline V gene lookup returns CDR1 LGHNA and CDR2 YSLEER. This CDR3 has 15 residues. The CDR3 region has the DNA TGCGCCAGCAGCCAGATTTTTGGGACGGAGGGCGGCAACACCTTC. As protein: CASSQIFGTEGGNTF.

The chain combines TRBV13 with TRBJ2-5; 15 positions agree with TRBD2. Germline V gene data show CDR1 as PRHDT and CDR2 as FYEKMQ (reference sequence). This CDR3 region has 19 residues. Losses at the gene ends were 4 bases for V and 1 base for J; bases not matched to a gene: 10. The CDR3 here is CASSSKWTSGGGIQETQYF. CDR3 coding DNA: TGTGCCAGCAGCTCGAAATGGACTAGCGGGGGGGGTATCCAAGAGACCCAGTACTTC.

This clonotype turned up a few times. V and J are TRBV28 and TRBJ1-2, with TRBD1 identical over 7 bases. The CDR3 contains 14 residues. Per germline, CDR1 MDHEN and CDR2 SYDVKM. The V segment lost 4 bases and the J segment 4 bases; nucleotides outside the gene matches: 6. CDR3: CASSYQNRGYGYTF. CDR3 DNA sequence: TGTGCCAGCAGTTATCAAAACAGGGGCTATGGCTACACCTTC.

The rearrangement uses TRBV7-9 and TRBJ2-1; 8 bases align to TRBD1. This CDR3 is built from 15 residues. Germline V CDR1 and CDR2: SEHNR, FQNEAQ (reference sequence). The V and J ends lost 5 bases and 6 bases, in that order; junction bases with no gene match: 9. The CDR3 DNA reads TGTGCCAGCAGCCCGAGGACAGGGAAGGGCAATGAGCAGTTCTTC. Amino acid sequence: CASSPRTGKGNEQFF.

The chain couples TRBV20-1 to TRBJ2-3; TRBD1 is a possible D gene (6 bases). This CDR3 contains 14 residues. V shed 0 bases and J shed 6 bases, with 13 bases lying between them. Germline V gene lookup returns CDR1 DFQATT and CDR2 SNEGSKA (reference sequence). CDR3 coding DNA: TGCAGTGCTAGAGAGGGGGCGGGTTGGGATACGCAGTATTTT. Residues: CSAREGAGWDTQYF.

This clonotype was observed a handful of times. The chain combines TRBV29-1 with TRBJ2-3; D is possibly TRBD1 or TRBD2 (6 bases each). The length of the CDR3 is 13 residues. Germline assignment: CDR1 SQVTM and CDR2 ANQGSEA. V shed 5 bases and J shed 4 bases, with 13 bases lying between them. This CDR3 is CSVKPRGADTQYF. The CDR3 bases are TGCAGCGTTAAGCCTAGGGGGGCAGATACGCAGTATTTT.

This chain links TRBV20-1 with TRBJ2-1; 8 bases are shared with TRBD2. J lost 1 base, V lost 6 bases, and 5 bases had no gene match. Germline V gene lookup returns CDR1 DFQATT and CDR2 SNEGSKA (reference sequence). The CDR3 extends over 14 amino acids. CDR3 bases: TGCAGTGCCGGCGGGGGGCCTTCCTACAATGAGCAGTTCTTC. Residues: CSAGGGPSYNEQFF.

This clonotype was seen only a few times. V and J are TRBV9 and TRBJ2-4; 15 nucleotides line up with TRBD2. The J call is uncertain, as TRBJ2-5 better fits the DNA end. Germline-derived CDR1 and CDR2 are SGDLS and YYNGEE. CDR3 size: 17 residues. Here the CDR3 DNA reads TGTGCCAGCAGCTCCGGACTAGCGGGGGGGCGCACAGAGACCCAGTACTTC. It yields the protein CASSSGLAGGRTETQYF.

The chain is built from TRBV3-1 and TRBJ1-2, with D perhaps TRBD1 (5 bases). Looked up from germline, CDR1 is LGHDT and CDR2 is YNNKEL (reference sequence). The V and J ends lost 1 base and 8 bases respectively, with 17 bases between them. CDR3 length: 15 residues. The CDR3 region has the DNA TGTGCCAGCAGCCAAGGAGAAGGCCTTGGGGGAGGCTACACCTTC. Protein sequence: CASSQGEGLGGGYTF. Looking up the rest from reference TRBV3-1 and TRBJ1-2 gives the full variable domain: DTAVSQTPKYLVTQMGNDKSIKCEQNLGHDTMYWYKQDSKKFLKIMFSYNNKELIINETVPNRFSPKSPDKAHLNLHINSLELGDSAVYFCASSQGEGLGGGYTFGSGTRLTVV.

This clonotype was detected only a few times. CDR3 region: CASSPLQGFRRNEQFF. The DNA for the CDR3 is TGTGCCAGCAGCCCACTACAGGGGTTCCGCCGCAATGAGCAGTTCTTC. V gene TRBV7-2 combines with J gene TRBJ2-1; 7 bases are a match to TRBD1. This CDR3 region has 16 residues. Germline V gives CDR1 SGHTA, CDR2 FQGNSA. With 5 bases clipped from V and 6 bases from J, the junction kept 13 bases outside the gene matches.

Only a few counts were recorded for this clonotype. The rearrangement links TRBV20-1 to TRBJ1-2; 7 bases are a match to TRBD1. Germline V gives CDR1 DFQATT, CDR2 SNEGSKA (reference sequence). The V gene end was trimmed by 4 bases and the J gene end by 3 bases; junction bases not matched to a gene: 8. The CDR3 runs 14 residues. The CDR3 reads CSATDRALYYGYTF. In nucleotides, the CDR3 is TGCAGTGCTACCGACAGGGCCCTTTACTATGGCTACACCTTC.

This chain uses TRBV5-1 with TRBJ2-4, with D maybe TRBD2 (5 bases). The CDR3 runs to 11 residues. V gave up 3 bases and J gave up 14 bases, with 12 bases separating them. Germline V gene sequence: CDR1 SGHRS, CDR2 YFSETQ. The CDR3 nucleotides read TGCGCCAGCAGCTCCGGGCCGGAGGAGTACTTC. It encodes CASSSGPEEYF. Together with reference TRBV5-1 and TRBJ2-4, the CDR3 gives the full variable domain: KAGVTQTPRYLIKTRGQQVTLSCSPISGHRSVSWYQQTPGQGLQFLFEYFSETQRNKGNFPGRFSGRQFSNSRSEMNVSTLELGDSALYLCASSSGPEEYFGAGTRLSVL.

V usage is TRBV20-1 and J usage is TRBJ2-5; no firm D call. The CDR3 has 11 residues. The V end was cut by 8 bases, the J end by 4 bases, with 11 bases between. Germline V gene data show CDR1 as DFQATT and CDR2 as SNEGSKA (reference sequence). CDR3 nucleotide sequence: TGCAGTCTCCTGTCCTCAGAGACCCAGTACTTC. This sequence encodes CSLLSSETQYF.

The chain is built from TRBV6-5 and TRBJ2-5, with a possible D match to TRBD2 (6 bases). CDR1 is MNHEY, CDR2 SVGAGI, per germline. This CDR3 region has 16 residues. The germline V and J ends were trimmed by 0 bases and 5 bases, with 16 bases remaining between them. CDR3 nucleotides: TGTGCCAGCAGTTACTCGGGCCGGGAGACGTGGGAGACCCAGTACTTC. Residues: CASSYSGRETWETQYF.

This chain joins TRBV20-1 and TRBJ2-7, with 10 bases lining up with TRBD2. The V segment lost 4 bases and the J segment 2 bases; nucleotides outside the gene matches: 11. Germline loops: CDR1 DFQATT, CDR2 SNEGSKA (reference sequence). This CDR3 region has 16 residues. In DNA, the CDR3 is TGCAGTGCTATGGGACTAGCGAAGGGAACCACCTACGAGCAGTACTTC. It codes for CSAMGLAKGTTYEQYF.

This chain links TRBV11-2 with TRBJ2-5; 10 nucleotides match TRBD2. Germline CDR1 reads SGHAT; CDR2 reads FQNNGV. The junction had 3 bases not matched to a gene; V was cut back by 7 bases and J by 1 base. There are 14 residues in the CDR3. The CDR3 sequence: CASKRGGLQETQYF. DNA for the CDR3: TGTGCCAGCAAGCGGGGGGGCCTCCAAGAGACCCAGTACTTC.

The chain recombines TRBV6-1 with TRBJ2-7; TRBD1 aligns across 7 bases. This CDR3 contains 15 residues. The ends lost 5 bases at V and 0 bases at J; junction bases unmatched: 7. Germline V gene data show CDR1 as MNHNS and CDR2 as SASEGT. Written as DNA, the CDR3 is TGTGCCAGCAGTAGACAGGGAACAATCTCCTACGAGCAGTACTTC. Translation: CASSRQGTISYEQYF.

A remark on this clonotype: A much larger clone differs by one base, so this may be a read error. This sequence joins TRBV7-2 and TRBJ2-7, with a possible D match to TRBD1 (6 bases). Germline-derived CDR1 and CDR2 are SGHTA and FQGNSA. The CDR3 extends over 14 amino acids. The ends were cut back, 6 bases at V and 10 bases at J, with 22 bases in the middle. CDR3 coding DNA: TGTGCCAGCAGACTTAAGGGGGTCCAAGAGGCCCAGTACTTC. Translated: CASRLKGVQEAQYF.